This entry is about one T cell receptor beta chain. The antigen is unknown. It is likely a read error: a sequence one base away is far more abundant. Documented time point: persistent/refractory GD, antithyroid drugs over 5 years with positive TRAb. From PBMCs, RNA was extracted and then used to make the TCR library. The CDR3 runs 14 residues. Germline V gives CDR1 MDHEN, CDR2 SYDVKM. V was shortened by 8 bases and J by 5 bases, with 18 bases between the two germline ends. To make TCR beta libraries, researchers used iRepertoire HTBI primers and Arm-PCR of CDR3 regions. From the multiplex PCR reads, TCRdb called clonotypes with MiXCR, one entry per CDR3 protein. The sample has a few hundred thousand distinct CDR3 sequences; around 22% are singletons. This sample is part of a study of regulatory T cells in long-lasting Graves disease. Broader study findings: Thyroid tissue was not studied; only peripheral blood was.

The sequencing used peripheral blood mononuclear cells (PBMCs), collected when the disease was refractory, from a patient treated with antithyroid drugs. The V and J genes are TRBV28 and TRBJ2-5; tentatively, D is TRBD2 (5 bases). This receptor was taken from a female donor with Graves disease. The CDR3 sequence: CASRLVWEWETQYF. Here the CDR3 DNA reads TGTGCCAGCCGTCTGGTTTGGGAGTGGGAGACCCAGTACTTC.